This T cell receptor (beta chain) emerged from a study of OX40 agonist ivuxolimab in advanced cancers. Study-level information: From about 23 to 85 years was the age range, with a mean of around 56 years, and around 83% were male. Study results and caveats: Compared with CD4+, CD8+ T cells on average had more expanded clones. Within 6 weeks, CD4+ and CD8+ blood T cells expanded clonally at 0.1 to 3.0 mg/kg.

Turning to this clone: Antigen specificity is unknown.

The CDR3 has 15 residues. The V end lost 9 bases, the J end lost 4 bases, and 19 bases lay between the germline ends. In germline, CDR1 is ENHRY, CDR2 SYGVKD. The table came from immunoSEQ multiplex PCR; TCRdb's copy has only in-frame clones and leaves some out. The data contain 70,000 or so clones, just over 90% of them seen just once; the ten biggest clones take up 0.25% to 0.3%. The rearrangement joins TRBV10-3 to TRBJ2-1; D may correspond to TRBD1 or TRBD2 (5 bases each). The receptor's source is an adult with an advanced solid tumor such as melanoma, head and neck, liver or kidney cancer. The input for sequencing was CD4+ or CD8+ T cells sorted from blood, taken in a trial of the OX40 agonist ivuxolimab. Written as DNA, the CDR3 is TGTGCCATAAGACACGAGGACACGGGATACAATGAGCAGTTCTTC. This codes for CAIRHEDTGYNEQFF.